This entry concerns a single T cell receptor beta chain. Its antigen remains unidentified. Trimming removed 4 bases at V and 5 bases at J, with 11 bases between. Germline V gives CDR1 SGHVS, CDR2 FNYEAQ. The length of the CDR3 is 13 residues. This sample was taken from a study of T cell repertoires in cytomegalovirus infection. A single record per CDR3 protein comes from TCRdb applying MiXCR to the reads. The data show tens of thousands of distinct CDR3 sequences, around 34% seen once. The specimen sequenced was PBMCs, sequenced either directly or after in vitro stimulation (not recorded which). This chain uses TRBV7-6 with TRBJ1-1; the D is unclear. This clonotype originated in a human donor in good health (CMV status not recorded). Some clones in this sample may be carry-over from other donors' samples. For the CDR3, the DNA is TGTGCCAGCAGCTCACCCTTCGTTACTGAAGCTTTCTTT. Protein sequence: CASSSPFVTEAFF.